The 9 T cell receptor beta chains presented below share a single source sample, sequenced in a study of CD8 T cells in Susac syndrome. RNA was extracted with the RNeasy kit, and a quantity of roughly 0.5 to 1 ug was reverse transcribed using random hexamers. TCRdb reanalysed the immunoSEQ multiplex PCR reads using MiXCR and keeps one entry per CDR3 protein. The table shows 150,000 to 180,000 distinct CDR3 sequences, with about 94% occurring only once. The sequenced sample was CD8+ T cells from PBMCs. The receptor source for this set is a human donor with multiple sclerosis.

The chain combines TRBV14 with TRBJ1-2, with D possibly being TRBD1 (6 bases). Germline CDR1 is SGHDN and CDR2 is FVKESK. Trimming stripped 3 bases from V and 8 bases from J, with 22 bases between. The CDR3 consists of 16 residues. The CDR3 DNA sequence: TGTGCCAGCAGCCATAGCAACAGGGCCCGTACGAACGGCTACACCTTC. It yields the protein CASSHSNRARTNGYTF. The variable domain in full, with the rest retrieved from reference TRBV14 and TRBJ1-2, is EAGVTQFPSHSVIEKGQTVTLRCDPISGHDNLYWYRRVMGKEIKFLLHFVKESKQDESGMPNNRFLAERTGGTYSTLKVQPAELEDSGVYFCASSHSNRARTNGYTFGSGTRLTVV.

The chain couples TRBV7-9 to TRBJ2-3, with 9 bases lining up with TRBD2. Germline CDR1 reads SEHNR; CDR2 reads FQNEAQ (reference sequence). The CDR3 extends over 16 amino acids. V lost 5 bases and J lost 2; bases outside the gene matches: 8. Here the CDR3 reads CASSPRLAENTDTQYF. CDR3 bases: TGTGCCAGCAGCCCAAGACTAGCGGAAAACACAGATACGCAGTATTTT.

This chain uses TRBV29-1 with TRBJ2-3; 8 bases line up with TRBD1. V gave up 6 bases and J gave up 2 bases; unmatched junction bases: 13. Germline V gene data show CDR1 as SQVTM and CDR2 as ANQGSEA. The length of the CDR3 is 16 residues. The CDR3 loop reads CSVRTGTGANTDTQYF. In nucleotides, the CDR3 is TGCAGCGTACGAACCGGGACAGGCGCAAACACAGATACGCAGTATTTT.

This clonotype was counted once. The chain joins TRBV7-9 to TRBJ2-3; a possible D gene is TRBD2 (5 bases). V was clipped by 4 bases and J by 2 bases, with 10 bases between them. Per the germline V gene, CDR1 is SEHNR and CDR2 is FQNEAQ (reference sequence). The CDR3 totals 14 residues. As DNA, the CDR3 is TGTGCCAGCAGCTCCCCCGGGGACACAGATACGCAGTATTTT. It is translated as CASSSPGDTDTQYF. Looking up the rest from reference TRBV7-9 and TRBJ2-3 gives the full variable domain: DTGVSQNPRHKITKRGQNVTFRCDPISEHNRLYWYRQTLGQGPEFLTYFQNEAQLEKSRLLSDRFSAERPKGSFSTLEIQRTEQGDSAMYLCASSSPGDTDTQYFGPGTRLTVL.

This clonotype occurred a few times. The genes are TRBV27 and TRBJ1-2; no clear D gene. Germline lookup yields CDR1 MNHEY and CDR2 SMNVEV (reference sequence). This CDR3 is 12 amino acids long. V dropped 4 bases and J dropped 4 bases, with 7 bases sitting between them. The DNA of the CDR3 is TGTGCCAGCAGTTCCGGGTCCTATGGCTACACCTTC. Protein product: CASSSGSYGYTF.

The gene calls are TRBV13 and TRBJ1-1, with TRBD1 identical over 9 bases. The V gene's germline CDR1 is PRHDT and CDR2 FYEKMQ (reference sequence). Germline trimming cut 5 bases from V and 5 bases from J; bases unmatched to any gene: 15. This CDR3 region has 17 residues. The CDR3 nucleotides read TGTGCCAGCAGCCCCCGCGCCGGGACAGGGACAGGAACTGAAGCTTTCTTT. Encoded protein: CASSPRAGTGTGTEAFF.

The chain is built from TRBV29-1 and TRBJ2-5; TRBD2 is a possible D gene (6 bases). The ends were cut back, 7 bases at V and 5 bases at J, with 11 bases in the middle. Germline values: CDR1 SQVTM, CDR2 ANQGSEA. The CDR3 spans 11 residues. The CDR3 nucleotides read TGCAGCGGGGAAGGGAGGGAGACCCAGTACTTC. This sequence encodes CSGEGRETQYF.

The chain combines TRBV29-1 with TRBJ1-2, with TRBD1 matching over 10 bases. Germline trimming cut 4 bases from V and 8 bases from J; bases unmatched to any gene: 13. This CDR3 has 15 residues. Germline V gene sequence: CDR1 SQVTM, CDR2 ANQGSEA. CDR3 amino acids: CSVGPRQGAVGGYTF. CDR3 nucleotide sequence: TGCAGCGTTGGCCCCAGACAGGGGGCAGTCGGGGGCTACACCTTC.

V and J are TRBV7-9 and TRBJ1-5; no clear D. Germline CDR1 SEHNR, CDR2 FQNEAQ (reference sequence). The CDR3 contains 12 residues. V lost 5 bases, J lost 9 bases, and 11 bases lay in between. The CDR3 DNA reads as TGTGCCAGCAGCCGGACGGGTGGGCCCCAGCATTTT. Translation gives CASSRTGGPQHF.